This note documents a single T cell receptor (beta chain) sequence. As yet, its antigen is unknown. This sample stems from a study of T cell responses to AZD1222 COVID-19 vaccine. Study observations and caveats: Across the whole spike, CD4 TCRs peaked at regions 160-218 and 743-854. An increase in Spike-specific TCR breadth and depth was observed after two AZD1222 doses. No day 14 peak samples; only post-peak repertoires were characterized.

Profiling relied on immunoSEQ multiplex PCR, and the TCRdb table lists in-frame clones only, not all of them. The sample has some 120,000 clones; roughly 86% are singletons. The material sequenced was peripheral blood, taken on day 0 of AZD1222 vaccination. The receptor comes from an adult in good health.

CDR3 DNA sequence: TGTGCCAGCAGTCCGGCGGGGGGCGCGGGGCCTGGGGCTACGCAGTATTTT. Protein product: CASSPAGGAGPGATQYF. The chain employs TRBV27 and TRBJ2-3, with 8 bases fitting TRBD2. CDR1 and CDR2 (germline): MNHEY, SMNVEV (reference sequence). V was pared by 5 bases and J by 8 bases, with 18 bases of the junction left unmatched. The CDR3 has 17 amino acids.